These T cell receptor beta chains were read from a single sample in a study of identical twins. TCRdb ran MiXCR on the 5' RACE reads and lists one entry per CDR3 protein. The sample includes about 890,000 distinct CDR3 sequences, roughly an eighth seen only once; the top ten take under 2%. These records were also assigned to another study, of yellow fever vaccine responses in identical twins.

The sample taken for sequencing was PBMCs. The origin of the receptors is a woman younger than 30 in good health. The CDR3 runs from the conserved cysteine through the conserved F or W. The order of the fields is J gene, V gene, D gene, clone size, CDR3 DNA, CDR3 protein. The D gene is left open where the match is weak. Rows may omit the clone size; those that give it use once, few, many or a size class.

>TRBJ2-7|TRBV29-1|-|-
TGCAGCGTGTTAACCGGGACATCTTCCTCCTACGAGCAGTACTTC
CSVLTGTSSSYEQYF
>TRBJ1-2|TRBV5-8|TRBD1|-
TGTGCCAGCACCCCCGGGACAGTCTTGGGCTACACCTTC
CASTPGTVLGYTF
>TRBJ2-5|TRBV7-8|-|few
TGTGCCAGCAGCCCGGGGAACGCCGGGGACTCAGAGACCCAGTACTTC
CASSPGNAGDSETQYF
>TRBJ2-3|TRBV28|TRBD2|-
TGTGCCAGCAGGAGTAGCGGGAGGGCCGGCACGCAGTATTTT
CASRSSGRAGTQYF
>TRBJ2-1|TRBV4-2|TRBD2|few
TGTGCCAGCAGCCAAGACACTAGCGGGAGTTTTGGTGAGCAGTTCTTC
CASSQDTSGSFGEQFF
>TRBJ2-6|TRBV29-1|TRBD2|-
TGCAGCGTTGTAACCCTAGCGGGGGAGACCCGGAGCTCTGGGGCCAACGTCCTGACTTTC
CSVVTLAGETRSSGANVLTF
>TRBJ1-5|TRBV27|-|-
TGTGCCAGCAGCCCCCGTAGGGCTGGGGTTCAGCCCCAGCATTTT
CASSPRRAGVQPQHF
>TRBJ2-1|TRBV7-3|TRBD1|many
TGTGCCAGCAGCCTGGGACAGGTGTCCTACAATGAGCAGTTCTTC
CASSLGQVSYNEQFF
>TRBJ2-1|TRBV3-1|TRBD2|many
TGTGCCAGCAGCCCCAGACTGGCCGGGAGGGGCGATGAGCAGTTCTTC
CASSPRLAGRGDEQFF
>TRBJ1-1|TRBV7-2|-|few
TGTGCCAGCAGCTTAGTCTTCAGGGAAGCTTTCTTT
CASSLVFREAFF
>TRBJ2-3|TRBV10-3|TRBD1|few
TGTGCCATCAGCCCGGGGCAGGGGGTCACAGATACGCAGTATTTT
CAISPGQGVTDTQYF
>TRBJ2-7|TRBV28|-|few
TGTGCCAGCAGTTTAAATGGTGGGGTCTACGAGCAGTACTTC
CASSLNGGVYEQYF
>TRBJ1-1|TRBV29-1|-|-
TGCAGCGTTGGGACAATGGGGAACACTGAAGCTTTCTTT
CSVGTMGNTEAFF
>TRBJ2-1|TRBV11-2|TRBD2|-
TGTGCCAGCAGGCGAGGACTAGCGGAGCAGAATGAGCAGTTCTTC
CASRRGLAEQNEQFF
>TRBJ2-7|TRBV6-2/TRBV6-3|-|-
TGTGCCAGCAGTTACGTCGGACCTCCTACGGAGCAGTACTTC
CASSYVGPPTEQYF
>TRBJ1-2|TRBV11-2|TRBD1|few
TGTGCCAGCAGTTCCTTCCCCGGGACAGGGAACTATGGCTACACCTTC
CASSSFPGTGNYGYTF
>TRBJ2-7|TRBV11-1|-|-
TGTGCCAGCAGCTGGGGGACGGGAACCTACGAGCAGTACTTC
CASSWGTGTYEQYF